The clone carrying this T cell receptor (beta chain) showed up just a few times. Its target is unknown. This sample is part of a study of T cell repertoires in cytomegalovirus infection. Study-level results: The study identified carriers of CMV plus the relevant HLA from cumulative public TCR beta family frequency.

Each CDR3 protein gets one entry after TCRdb re-called the reads with MiXCR. The repertoire holds about 570,000 distinct CDR3 sequences, with roughly 42% as singletons. Trimming removed 5 bases from V and 1 base from J, with 19 bases in between. There are 17 residues in the CDR3. The germline gives CDR1 SGHAT, CDR2 FQNNGV. The source was cultured PBMCs, collected from culture after CMV antigen stimulation. This receptor was identified in a human donor in good health (CMV status not recorded). Some clones in this sample may be carry-over from other donors' samples. This chain links TRBV11-2 with TRBJ2-3, with a possible D match to TRBD2 (5 bases). The CDR3 DNA reads as TGTGCCAGCAGCCGGACCGGGCGGCCCGGGGGCACAGATACGCAGTATTTT. Protein sequence: CASSRTGRPGGTDTQYF.